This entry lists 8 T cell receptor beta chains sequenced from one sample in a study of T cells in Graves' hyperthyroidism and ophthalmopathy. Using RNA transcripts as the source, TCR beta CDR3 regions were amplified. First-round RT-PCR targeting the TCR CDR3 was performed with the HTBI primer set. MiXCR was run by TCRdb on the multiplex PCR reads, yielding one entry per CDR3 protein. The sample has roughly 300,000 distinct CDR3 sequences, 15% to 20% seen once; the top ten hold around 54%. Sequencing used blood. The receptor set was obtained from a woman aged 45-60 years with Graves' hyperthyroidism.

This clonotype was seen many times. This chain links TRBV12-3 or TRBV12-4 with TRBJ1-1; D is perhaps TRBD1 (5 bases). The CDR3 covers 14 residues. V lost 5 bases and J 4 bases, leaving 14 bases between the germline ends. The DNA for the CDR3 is TGTGCCAGCAGTGGAACCTCAGGGAGCACTGAAGCTTTCTTT. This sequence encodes CASSGTSGSTEAFF.

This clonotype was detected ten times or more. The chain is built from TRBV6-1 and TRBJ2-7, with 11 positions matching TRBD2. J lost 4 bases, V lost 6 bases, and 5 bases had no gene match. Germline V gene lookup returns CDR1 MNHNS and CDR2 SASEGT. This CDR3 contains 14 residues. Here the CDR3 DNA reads TGTGCCAGCAGCCCTGGGACTAGCGGTTACGAGCAGTACGTC. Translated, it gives CASSPGTSGYEQYV.

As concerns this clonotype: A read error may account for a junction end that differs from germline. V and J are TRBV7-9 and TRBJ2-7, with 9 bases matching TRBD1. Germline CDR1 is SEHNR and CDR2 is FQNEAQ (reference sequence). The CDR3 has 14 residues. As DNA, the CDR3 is TGTGCCAGCAGCCCGGGACAGGGCATTTACGGGCAGTACTTC. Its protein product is CASSPGQGIYGQYF.

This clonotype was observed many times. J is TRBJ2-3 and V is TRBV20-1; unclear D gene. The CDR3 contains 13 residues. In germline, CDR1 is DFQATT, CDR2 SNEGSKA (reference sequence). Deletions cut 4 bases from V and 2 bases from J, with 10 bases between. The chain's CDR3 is CSAIRSTTDTQYF. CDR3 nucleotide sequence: TGCAGTGCTATAAGGTCTACCACAGATACGCAGTATTTT.

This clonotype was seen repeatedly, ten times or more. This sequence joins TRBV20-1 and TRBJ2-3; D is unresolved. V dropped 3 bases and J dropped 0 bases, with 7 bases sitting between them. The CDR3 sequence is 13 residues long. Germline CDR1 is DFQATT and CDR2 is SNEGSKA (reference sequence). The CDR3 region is CSASGFSTDTQYF. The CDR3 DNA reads TGCAGTGCTAGCGGGTTTAGCACAGATACGCAGTATTTT.

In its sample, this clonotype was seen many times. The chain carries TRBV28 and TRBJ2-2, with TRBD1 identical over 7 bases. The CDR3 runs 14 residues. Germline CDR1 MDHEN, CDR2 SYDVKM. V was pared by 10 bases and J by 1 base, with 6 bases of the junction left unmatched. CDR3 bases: TGTGCCACCTCGGGACAGATGAACACCGGGGAGCTGTTTTTT. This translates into CATSGQMNTGELFF.

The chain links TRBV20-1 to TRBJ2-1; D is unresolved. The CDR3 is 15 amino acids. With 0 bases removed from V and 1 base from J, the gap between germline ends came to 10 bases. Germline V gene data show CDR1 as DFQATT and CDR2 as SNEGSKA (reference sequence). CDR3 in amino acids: CSARDLVGSYNEQFF. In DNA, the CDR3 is TGCAGTGCTAGAGATCTGGTAGGATCCTACAATGAGCAGTTCTTC.

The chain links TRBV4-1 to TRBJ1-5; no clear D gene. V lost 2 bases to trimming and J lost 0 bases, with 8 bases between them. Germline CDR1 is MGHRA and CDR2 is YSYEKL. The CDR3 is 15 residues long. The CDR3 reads CASSQRVVSNQPQHF. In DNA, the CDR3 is TGCGCCAGCAGCCAAAGGGTGGTTAGCAATCAGCCCCAGCATTTT.